This T cell receptor (beta chain) was recovered during a study of blood T cell repertoires in COVID-19. Authors' methods: Reference gene primers were amplified, and this amplification served to estimate nucleated cell counts. Assay: immunoSEQ multiplex PCR; the TCRdb copy retains only in-frame clones and omits some. V, J and clone size derive from that table, while D and trimming were established from the DNA sequence. The sample yields 100,000 to 150,000 clones, around nine tenths seen once. This clone appeared a few times. This receptor was obtained from a woman of 80 years or more with acute or convalescent COVID-19. The sequenced material came from peripheral blood.

The CDR3 DNA sequence: TGTGCCAGCAGTTTTACAGGGTTGCAGTTCTTC. Translating gives CASSFTGLQFF. The chain carries TRBV28 and TRBJ2-1; tentatively, D is TRBD1 (6 bases). Germline V gene lookup returns CDR1 MDHEN and CDR2 SYDVKM. CDR3 length: 11 amino acids. Trimming cost V 3 bases and J 12 bases, with 9 bases left between them.